The entry below describes one TCR beta chain. This sample was included in a study of blood T cell repertoires in COVID-19. Study-wide context: Some COVID-19 samples were acute and others convalescent; all came from the United States, Italy and Spain. The cDNA or gDNA used as material had been derived from T cells, B-cell-depleted T cells, or PBMCs.

Authors' processing steps: Amplification with reference gene primers provided the estimates of nucleated cell counts. Here immunoSEQ multiplex PCR was the method, and the copy in TCRdb shows in-frame clones only, minus some. V and J calls and clone size come straight from that table; D and trimming were deduced from the DNA. The table includes about 340,000 clones, about 90% detected once. V was cut by 8 bases and J by 2 bases, with 17 bases left in between. The germline V gene encodes CDR1 SGHKS and CDR2 YYEKEE (reference sequence). The CDR3 is 15 residues long. The V and J genes are TRBV5-5 and TRBJ2-1; D may be TRBD1 (6 bases). This TCR was recovered from a woman aged 18 to 35 who had recovered from COVID-19. Specimen: peripheral blood. The DNA of the CDR3 is TGTGCCAGTAGTACAATACAGGGTACCTACAATGAGCAGTTCTTC. Protein: CASSTIQGTYNEQFF. Based on the CDR3 plus reference TRBV5-5 and TRBJ2-1, the full variable domain is DAGVTQSPTHLIKTRGQQVTLRCSPISGHKSVSWYQQVLGQGPQFIFQYYEKEERGRGNFPDRFSARQFPNYSSELNVNALLLGDSALYLCASSTIQGTYNEQFFGPGTRLTVL.